Presented here are 18 T cell receptor beta chains from one specimen sequenced in a study of early stage breast cancer tumors. The repertoire was sequenced with immunoSEQ multiplex PCR; TCRdb's copy has only in-frame clones and lacks some. The table lists fewer than 90,000 clones, approximately 79% of them singletons. Sample: blood. These receptors were taken from a person in their 60s with breast cancer.

The rearrangement links TRBV30 to TRBJ2-1; TRBD1 matches 10 bases. The CDR3 has 13 residues. Trimming took 5 bases from V and 5 from J; bases not matched to a gene: 3. CDR1 and CDR2 from the germline V gene are GTSNPN and SVGIG (reference sequence). The CDR3 nucleotides are TGTGCCTGGCTCGGGACAGGGGACAATGAGCAGTTCTTC. Translated: CAWLGTGDNEQFF.

The V gene is TRBV15, the J gene TRBJ2-7, with TRBD2 identical over 10 bases. With 6 bases clipped from V and 5 bases from J, the junction kept 7 bases outside the gene matches. Germline V gene lookup returns CDR1 LNHNV and CDR2 YYDKDF (reference sequence). CDR3 length equals 14 residues. The CDR3 DNA reads as TGTGCCACCAGTGGGCTAGCGGGAGCCCACGAGCAGTACTTC. Amino acids: CATSGLAGAHEQYF. The full variable domain, its missing parts supplied by reference TRBV15 and TRBJ2-7, is DAMVIQNPRYQVTQFGKPVTLSCSQTLNHNVMYWYQQKSSQAPKLLFHYYDKDFNNEADTPDNFQSRRPNTSFCFLDIRSPGLGDTAMYLCATSGLAGAHEQYFGPGTRLTVT.

This clone occurred once. The chain employs TRBV4-2 and TRBJ2-3; D gene uncertain. With 0 bases removed from V and 4 bases from J, the gap between germline ends came to 8 bases. The CDR3 is 14 amino acids. CDR1 is LGHNA, CDR2 YNFKEQ, per germline. The CDR3 sequence is CASSQEEPPDTQYF. CDR3 nucleotide sequence: TGTGCCAGCAGCCAAGAGGAGCCCCCAGATACGCAGTATTTT.

This sequence joins TRBV30 and TRBJ2-4; no reliable D call. The germline gives CDR1 GTSNPN, CDR2 SVGIG (reference sequence). The CDR3 is 15 residues long. The V end was cut by 4 bases, the J end by 0 bases, with 13 bases between. The CDR3 coding sequence is TGTGCCTGGACCCCCCTAGGTATAGCCAAAAACATTCAGTACTTC. Its protein is CAWTPLGIAKNIQYF.

The chain employs TRBV28 and TRBJ2-2; 9 bases agree with TRBD1. Germline V gene lookup returns CDR1 MDHEN and CDR2 SYDVKM. V was pared by 6 bases and J by 3 bases, with 5 bases of the junction left unmatched. This CDR3 has 15 residues. The CDR3 nucleotides read TGTGCCAGCAGACGACAGGGGGTGGACACCGGGGAGCTGTTTTTT. This codes for CASRRQGVDTGELFF.

The chain employs TRBV27 and TRBJ1-3; D is unresolved. Per germline, CDR1 MNHEY and CDR2 SMNVEV (reference sequence). V was shortened by 6 bases and J by 0 bases, with 12 bases between the two germline ends. The CDR3 extends over 15 amino acids. The CDR3 is CASRAVGSSGNTIYF. The DNA for the CDR3 is TGTGCCAGCAGGGCTGTGGGGAGCTCTGGAAACACCATATATTTT.

This chain joins TRBV6-1 and TRBJ1-1, with 7 bases matching TRBD1. The CDR3 runs 14 residues. Germline V gives CDR1 MNHNS, CDR2 SASEGT. The V gene end was trimmed by 6 bases and the J gene end by 8 bases; junction bases not matched to a gene: 12. CDR3 region: CASRPGQYLAEAFF. The CDR3 nucleotides read TGTGCCAGCAGGCCGGGACAGTATCTGGCGGAAGCTTTCTTT.

The chain carries TRBV19 and TRBJ2-2; unclear D gene. Germline V gene sequence: CDR1 LNHDA, CDR2 SQIVND (reference sequence). This CDR3 is built from 14 residues. Trimming removed 3 bases from V and 7 bases from J, with 12 bases in between. The CDR3 DNA reads TGTGCCAGTAGTATTCCCCCTACGGGCGGGGAGCTGTTTTTT. Translated: CASSIPPTGGELFF.

This chain connects TRBV2 to TRBJ2-3, with a possible D match to TRBD1 (6 bases). The length of the CDR3 is 14 residues. Germline lookup yields CDR1 SNHLY and CDR2 FYNNEI. Trimming cost V 6 bases and J 1 base, with 11 bases left between them. CDR3 DNA: TGTGCCAGCAGCCTACAGGGAGGCACAGATACGCAGTATTTT. It translates to CASSLQGGTDTQYF.

In the case of this clone: At one end, the junction sequence differs from germline, possibly due to a read error. The chain uses TRBV7-7 and TRBJ2-5; D gene ambiguous. CDR3 length: 14 residues. Germline-derived CDR1 and CDR2 are SSHAT and FNYEAQ (reference sequence). CDR3 sequence: CASSPGHSQETQYF. CDR3 coding DNA: TGTGCTAGCAGCCCGGGCCACAGCCAAGAGACCCAGTACTTC.

The chain recombines TRBV7-9 with TRBJ2-1; 10 nucleotides line up with TRBD2. The CDR3 length is 18 residues. Germline V gene lookup returns CDR1 SEHNR and CDR2 FQNEAQ (reference sequence). The ends lost 5 bases at V and 8 bases at J; junction bases unmatched: 18. As DNA, the CDR3 is TGTGCCAGCAGCCCGCTAGCGGGAGCTTGGGGAACTGGCCATGAGCAGTTCTTC. Its translation: CASSPLAGAWGTGHEQFF.

The V gene is TRBV28, the J gene TRBJ2-2; the D gene is possibly TRBD1 (7 bases). Trimming removed 4 bases at V and 6 bases at J, with 15 bases between. The CDR3 is 15 residues long. Germline V CDR1 and CDR2: MDHEN, SYDVKM. CDR3 protein: CASSSPGGRAGELFF. CDR3 DNA: TGTGCCAGCAGTTCCCCAGGGGGGAGAGCCGGGGAGCTGTTTTTT. Combining the CDR3 with reference TRBV28 and TRBJ2-2 gives the whole variable domain DVKVTQSSRYLVKRTGEKVFLECVQDMDHENMFWYRQDPGLGLRLIYFSYDVKMKEKGDIPEGYSVSREKKERFSLILESASTNQTSMYLCASSSPGGRAGELFFGEGSRLTVL.

The chain recombines TRBV2 with TRBJ1-3; D remains ambiguous. V was trimmed by 4 bases and J by 0 bases, leaving 10 bases between them. The CDR3 covers 15 residues. The germline V gene has CDR1 SNHLY and CDR2 FYNNEI. CDR3 in DNA: TGTGCCAGCAGTGTTATCAGAATCTCTGGAAACACCATATATTTT. It specifies CASSVIRISGNTIYF.

The chain employs TRBV6-1 and TRBJ2-7; D might be TRBD2 (5 bases). V was cut by 3 bases and J by 2 bases, with 14 bases left in between. The CDR3 length is 15 residues. Germline lookup yields CDR1 MNHNS and CDR2 SASEGT. The CDR3 coding sequence is TGTGCCAGCAGTGAGGTCCGGGGTACTGCCTACGAGCAGTACTTC. Amino acids: CASSEVRGTAYEQYF.

CDR3 amino acids: CASSSFRDRASPLHF. CDR3 coding DNA: TGTGCCAGCAGCTCGTTTAGGGACAGGGCTTCACCCCTCCACTTT. The genes are TRBV5-6 and TRBJ1-6; 9 bases fit TRBD1. V shed 3 bases and J 9 bases; nucleotides not matched to a gene: 7. The germline gives CDR1 SGHDT, CDR2 YYEEEE. The length of the CDR3 is 15 residues.

The chain links TRBV13 to TRBJ2-2; D unresolved. V gave up 3 bases and J gave up 4 bases, with 9 bases separating them. The germline V gene has CDR1 PRHDT and CDR2 FYEKMQ (reference sequence). The CDR3 length is 14 residues. CDR3 nucleotides: TGTGCCAGCAGCTTTTATCAGTTCACCGGGGAGCTGTTTTTT. As protein: CASSFYQFTGELFF.

The chain recombines TRBV25-1 with TRBJ2-5; 14 bases are a match to TRBD2. The germline CDR1 and CDR2 sequences are MGHDK and SYGVNS. After removal of 4 bases from V and 1 base from J, the junction contained 2 bases not matched to a gene. This CDR3 is 16 amino acids long. The CDR3 DNA sequence: TGTGCCAGCAGTGCGGGACTAGCGGGGGTCCAAGAGACCCAGTACTTC. Translating gives CASSAGLAGVQETQYF. Full variable domain (outside the CDR3, taken from reference TRBV25-1 and TRBJ2-5): EADIYQTPRYLVIGTGKKITLECSQTMGHDKMYWYQQDPGMELHLIHYSYGVNSTEKGDLSSESTVSRIRTEHFPLTLESARPSHTSQYLCASSAGLAGVQETQYFGPGTRLLVL.

V gene TRBV19 combines with J gene TRBJ1-2, with a weak D call TRBD1 (6 bases). From germline, CDR1 is LNHDA and CDR2 SQIVND (reference sequence). The CDR3 totals 14 residues. V lost 6 bases and J lost 8, with 19 bases in between. CDR3 sequence (DNA): TGTGCCAGTAGCTGGAGGACAGCCCGGGGGGGCTACACCTTC. It yields the protein CASSWRTARGGYTF.